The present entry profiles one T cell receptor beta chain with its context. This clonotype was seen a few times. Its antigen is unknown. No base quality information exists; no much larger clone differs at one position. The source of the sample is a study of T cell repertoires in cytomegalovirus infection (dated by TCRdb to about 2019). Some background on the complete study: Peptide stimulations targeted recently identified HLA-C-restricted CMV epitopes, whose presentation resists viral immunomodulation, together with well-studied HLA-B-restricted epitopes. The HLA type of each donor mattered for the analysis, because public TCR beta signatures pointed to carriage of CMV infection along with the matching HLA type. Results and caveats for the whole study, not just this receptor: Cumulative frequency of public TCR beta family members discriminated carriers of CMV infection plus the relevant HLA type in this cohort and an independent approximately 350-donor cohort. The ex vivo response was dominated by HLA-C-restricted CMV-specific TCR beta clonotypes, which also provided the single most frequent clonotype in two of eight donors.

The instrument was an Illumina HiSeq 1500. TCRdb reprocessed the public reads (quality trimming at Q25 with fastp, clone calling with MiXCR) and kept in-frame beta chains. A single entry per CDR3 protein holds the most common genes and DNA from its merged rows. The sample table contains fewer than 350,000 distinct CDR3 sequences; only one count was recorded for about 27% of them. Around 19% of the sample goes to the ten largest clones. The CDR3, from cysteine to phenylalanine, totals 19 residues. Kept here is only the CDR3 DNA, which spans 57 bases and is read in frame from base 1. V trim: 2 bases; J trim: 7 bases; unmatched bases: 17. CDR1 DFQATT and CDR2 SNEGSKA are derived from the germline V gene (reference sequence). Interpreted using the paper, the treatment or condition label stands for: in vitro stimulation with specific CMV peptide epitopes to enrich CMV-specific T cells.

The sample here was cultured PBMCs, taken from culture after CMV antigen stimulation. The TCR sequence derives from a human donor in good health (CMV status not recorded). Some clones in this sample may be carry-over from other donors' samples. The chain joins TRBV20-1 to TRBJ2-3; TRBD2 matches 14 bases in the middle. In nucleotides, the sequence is TGCAGTGCTAGACCCTTGAGGGGACTAGCGGGAGTCCCCACGAATACGCAGTATTTT. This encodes CSARPLRGLAGVPTNTQYF.